This T cell receptor beta chain derives from a study of cytomegalovirus exposure and HLA in healthy donors. This CDR3 has 14 amino acids. V shed 4 bases and J shed 3 bases, with 14 bases lying between them. Both 60 Vbeta primers and 13 Jbeta primers went into the PCR. Libraries were prepared by immunoSEQ multiplex PCR; TCRdb keeps only in-frame clonotypes and omits some of them. Found here are roughly 180,000 clones, less than 85% of them singletons; the top ten hold about 1.4%. This receptor was identified in a girl aged 5-17 years in good health and CMV-seropositive. The genes are TRBV5-3 and TRBJ2-7; maybe TRBD1 (6 bases). TRBV5-3 is assigned to the ORF class and has an uncertain function. Material for sequencing was PBMCs. The CDR3 sequence is CARSTPGQRYEQYF. Here the CDR3 DNA reads TGTGCCAGAAGCACCCCGGGACAACGCTACGAGCAGTACTTC.